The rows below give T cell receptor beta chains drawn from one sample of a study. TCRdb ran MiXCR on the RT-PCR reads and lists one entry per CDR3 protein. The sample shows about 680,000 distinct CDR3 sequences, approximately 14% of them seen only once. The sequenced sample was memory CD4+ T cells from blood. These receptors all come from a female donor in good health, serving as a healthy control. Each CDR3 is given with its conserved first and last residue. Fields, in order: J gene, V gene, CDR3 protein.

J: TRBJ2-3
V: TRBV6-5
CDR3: CASRLAVSTDTQYF

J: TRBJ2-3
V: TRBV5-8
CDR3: CASSLRRASSTDTQYF

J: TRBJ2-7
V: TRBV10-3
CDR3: CAISSDRGYEQYF

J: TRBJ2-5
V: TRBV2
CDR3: CASSGNRQTQYF

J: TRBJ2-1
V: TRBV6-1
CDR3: CASSDPPGLAGLGEQFF

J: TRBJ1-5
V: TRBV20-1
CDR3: CSASQGLINQPQHF

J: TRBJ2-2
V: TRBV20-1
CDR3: CSAPPGQNTGELFF

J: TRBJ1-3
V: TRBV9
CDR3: CASSVEKAGNTIYF

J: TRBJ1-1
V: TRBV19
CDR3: CASSIPGQGAGDTEAFF

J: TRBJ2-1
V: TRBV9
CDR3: CASSARQFNNEQFF

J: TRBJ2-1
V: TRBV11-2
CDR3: CASSLEFAGSNEQFF

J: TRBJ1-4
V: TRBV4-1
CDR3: CASSPTTGGLFF

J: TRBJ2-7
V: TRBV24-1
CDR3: CATSGQPYEQYF

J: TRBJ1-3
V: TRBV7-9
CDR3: CASSLAGVVGNTIYF

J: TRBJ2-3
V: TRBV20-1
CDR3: CSARDFGNRPSTDTQYF

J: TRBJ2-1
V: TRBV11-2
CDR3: CASSLARGTGEQFF

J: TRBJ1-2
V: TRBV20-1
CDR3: CSARDFGETNYGYTF

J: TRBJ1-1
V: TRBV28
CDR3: CASSLFERGEAFF

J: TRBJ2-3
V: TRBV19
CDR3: CASKLQGYTDTQYF

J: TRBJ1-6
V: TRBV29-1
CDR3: CSVRSGGNSPLHF

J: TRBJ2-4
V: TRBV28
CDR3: CASQDRAKNIQYF

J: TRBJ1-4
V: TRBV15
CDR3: CATSRSRQATNEKLFF

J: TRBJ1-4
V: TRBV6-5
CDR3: CASSRQGVDEKLFF

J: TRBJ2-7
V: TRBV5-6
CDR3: CASSALLRSVHVGYEQHF

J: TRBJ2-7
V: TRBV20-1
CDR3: CSARDAGGAYEQYF

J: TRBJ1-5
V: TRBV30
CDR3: CAWSRSTNQPQHF

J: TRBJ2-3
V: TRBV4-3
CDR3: CASSHGGLDRTDTQYF

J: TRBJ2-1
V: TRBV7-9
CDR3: CAGFRAGESYNEQFF

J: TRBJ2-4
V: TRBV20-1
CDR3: CSVGGGAPNIQYF

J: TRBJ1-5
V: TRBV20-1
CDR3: CSATSGGPLQPQHF

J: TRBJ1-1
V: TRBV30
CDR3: CACTRVVNTEAFF

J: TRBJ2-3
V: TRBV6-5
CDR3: CASSFAGRDTQYF

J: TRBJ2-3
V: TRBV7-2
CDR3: CASSWRSEKDTQYF

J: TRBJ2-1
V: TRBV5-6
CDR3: CASSSTGKRTYNEQFF

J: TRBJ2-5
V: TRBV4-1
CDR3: CASSQGLGGGTQYF

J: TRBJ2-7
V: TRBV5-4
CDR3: CASSLPGAGTYEQYF

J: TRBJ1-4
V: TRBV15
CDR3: CATSRYRGNEKLFF

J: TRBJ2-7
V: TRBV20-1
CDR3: CSARDSRAYEQYF

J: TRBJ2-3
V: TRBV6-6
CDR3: CASSYLAGSTDTQYF

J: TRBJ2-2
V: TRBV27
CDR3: CASSFWALAGGPGLGELFF

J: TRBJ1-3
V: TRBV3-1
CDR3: CASRAGAGNTIYF

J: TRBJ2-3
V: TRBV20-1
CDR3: CSARDRAGVTDTQYF

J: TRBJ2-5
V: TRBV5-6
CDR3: CASSYSAGAPTGETQYF

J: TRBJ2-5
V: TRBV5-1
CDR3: CASSLIPTSGGPQETQYF

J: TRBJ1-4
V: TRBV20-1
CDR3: CSARVGEKLFF